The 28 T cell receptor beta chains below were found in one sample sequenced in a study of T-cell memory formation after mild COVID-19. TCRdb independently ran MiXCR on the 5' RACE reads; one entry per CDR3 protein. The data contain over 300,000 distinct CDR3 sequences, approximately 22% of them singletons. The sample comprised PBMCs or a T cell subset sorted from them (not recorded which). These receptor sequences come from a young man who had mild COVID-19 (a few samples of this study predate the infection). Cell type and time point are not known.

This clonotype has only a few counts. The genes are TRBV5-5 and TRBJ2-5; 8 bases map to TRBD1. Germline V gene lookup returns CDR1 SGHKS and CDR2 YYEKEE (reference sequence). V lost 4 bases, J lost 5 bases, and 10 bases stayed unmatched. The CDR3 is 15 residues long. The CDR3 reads CASSTWTGTGETQYF. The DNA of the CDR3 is TGTGCCAGCAGCACCTGGACAGGGACGGGGGAGACCCAGTACTTC.

CDR3 DNA sequence: TGTGCCAGCAGGGTTAGCGGGGGAAACAATGAGCAGTTCTTC. Translating it yields CASRVSGGNNEQFF. J is TRBJ2-1 and V is TRBV2; 9 nucleotides agree with TRBD2. In germline, CDR1 is SNHLY, CDR2 FYNNEI. Germline trimming cut 6 bases from V and 5 bases from J; bases unmatched to any gene: 5. The length of the CDR3 is 14 residues.

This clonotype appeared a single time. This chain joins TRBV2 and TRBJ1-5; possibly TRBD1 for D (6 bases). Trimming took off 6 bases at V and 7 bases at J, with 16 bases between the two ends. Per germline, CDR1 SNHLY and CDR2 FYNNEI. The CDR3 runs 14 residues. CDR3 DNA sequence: TGTGCCAGCAGCGCCTTCCAGGGGAGACAGCCCCAGCATTTT. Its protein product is CASSAFQGRQPQHF.

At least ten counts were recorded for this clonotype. This CDR3 is CASSQDGANSPLHF. CDR3 coding DNA: TGCGCCAGCAGCCAAGACGGGGCTAATTCACCCCTCCACTTT. V is TRBV5-1 and J is TRBJ1-6; a possible D gene is TRBD1 (5 bases). V lost 4 bases, J lost 6 bases, and 11 bases lay in between. CDR3 length: 14 residues. Germline V gives CDR1 SGHRS, CDR2 YFSETQ.

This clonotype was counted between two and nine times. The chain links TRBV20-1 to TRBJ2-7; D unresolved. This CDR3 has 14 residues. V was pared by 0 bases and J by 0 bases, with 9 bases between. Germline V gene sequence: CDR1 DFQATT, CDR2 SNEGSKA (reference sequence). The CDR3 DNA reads TGCAGTGCTAGAGACGCCGCGAGCTCCTACGAGCAGTACTTC. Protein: CSARDAASSYEQYF.

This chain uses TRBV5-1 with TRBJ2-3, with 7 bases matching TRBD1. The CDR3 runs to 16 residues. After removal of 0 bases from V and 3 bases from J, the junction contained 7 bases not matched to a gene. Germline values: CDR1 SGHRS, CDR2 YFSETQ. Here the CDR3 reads CASSLGGTVFTDTQYF. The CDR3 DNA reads TGCGCCAGCAGCTTGGGTGGGACAGTATTTACAGATACGCAGTATTTT.

The CDR3 coding sequence is TGTGCCAGCAGCCCCCAACTAGCGGGGGGAGATTCAGATACGCAGTATTTT. Protein: CASSPQLAGGDSDTQYF. The V call is TRBV3-1, the J call TRBJ2-3; the match to TRBD2 covers 12 bases. The V gene's germline CDR1 is LGHDT and CDR2 YNNKEL (reference sequence). V lost 4 bases to trimming and J lost 4 bases; unmatched junction nucleotides: 9. The CDR3 runs to 17 residues.

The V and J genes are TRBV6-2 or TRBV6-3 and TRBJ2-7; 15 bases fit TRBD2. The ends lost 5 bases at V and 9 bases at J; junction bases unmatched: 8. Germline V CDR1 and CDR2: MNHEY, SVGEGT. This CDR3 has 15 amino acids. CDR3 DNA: TGTGCCAGCAGTGAATGGACTAGCGGGGGGGCCGCGCAGTACGTC. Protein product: CASSEWTSGGAAQYV.

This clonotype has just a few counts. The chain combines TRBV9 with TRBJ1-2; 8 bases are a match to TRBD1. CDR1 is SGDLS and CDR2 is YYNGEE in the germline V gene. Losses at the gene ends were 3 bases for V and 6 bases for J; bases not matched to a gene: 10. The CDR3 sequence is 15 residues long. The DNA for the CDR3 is TGTGCCAGCAGCGCCAGAGACAGGGGTGTTGATGGCTACACCTTC. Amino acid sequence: CASSARDRGVDGYTF.

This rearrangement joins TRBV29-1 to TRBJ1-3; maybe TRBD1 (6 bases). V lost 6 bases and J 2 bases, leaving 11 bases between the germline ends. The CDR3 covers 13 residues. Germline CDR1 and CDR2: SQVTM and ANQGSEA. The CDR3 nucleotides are TGCAGCGTCACAGGGCCCACTGGAAACACCATATATTTT. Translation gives CSVTGPTGNTIYF.

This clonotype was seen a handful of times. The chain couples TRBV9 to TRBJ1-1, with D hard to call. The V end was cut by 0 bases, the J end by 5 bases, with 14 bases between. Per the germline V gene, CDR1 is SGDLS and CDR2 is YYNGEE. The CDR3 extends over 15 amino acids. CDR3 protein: CASSVDPGLGTEAFF. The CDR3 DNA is TGTGCCAGCAGCGTAGACCCGGGATTGGGGACTGAAGCTTTCTTT.

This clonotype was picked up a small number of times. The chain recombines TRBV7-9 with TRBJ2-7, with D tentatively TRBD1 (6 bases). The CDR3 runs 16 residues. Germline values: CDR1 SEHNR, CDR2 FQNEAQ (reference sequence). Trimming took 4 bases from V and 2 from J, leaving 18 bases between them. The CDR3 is CASSSPLGGMTYEQYF. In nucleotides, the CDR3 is TGTGCCAGCAGCTCTCCCTTAGGGGGTATGACCTACGAGCAGTACTTC.

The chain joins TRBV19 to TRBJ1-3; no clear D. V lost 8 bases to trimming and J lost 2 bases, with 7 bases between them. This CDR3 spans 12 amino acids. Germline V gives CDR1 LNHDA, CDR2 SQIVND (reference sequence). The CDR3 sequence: CASRRPGNTIYF. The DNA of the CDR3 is TGTGCCAGTCGCCGCCCTGGAAACACCATATATTTT.

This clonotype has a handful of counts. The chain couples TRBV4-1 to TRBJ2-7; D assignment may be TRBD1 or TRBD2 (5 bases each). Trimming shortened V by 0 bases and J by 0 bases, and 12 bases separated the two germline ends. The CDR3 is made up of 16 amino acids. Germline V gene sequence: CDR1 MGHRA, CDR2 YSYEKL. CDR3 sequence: CASSQDWDGFSYEQYF. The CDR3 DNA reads TGCGCCAGCAGCCAAGACTGGGACGGATTCTCCTACGAGCAGTACTTC.

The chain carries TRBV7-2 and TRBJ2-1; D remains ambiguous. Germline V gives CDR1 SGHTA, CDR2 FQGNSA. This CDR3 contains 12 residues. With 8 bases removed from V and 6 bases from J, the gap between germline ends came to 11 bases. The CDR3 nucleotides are TGTGCCAGCGAGACGACCCGCAATGAGCAGTTCTTC. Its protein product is CASETTRNEQFF.

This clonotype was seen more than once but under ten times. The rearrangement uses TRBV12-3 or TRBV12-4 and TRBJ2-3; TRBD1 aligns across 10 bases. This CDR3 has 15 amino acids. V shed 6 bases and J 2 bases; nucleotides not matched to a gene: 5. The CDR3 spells CASSGQGGDTDTQYF. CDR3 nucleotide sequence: TGTGCCAGCAGCGGACAGGGGGGGGACACAGATACGCAGTATTTT.

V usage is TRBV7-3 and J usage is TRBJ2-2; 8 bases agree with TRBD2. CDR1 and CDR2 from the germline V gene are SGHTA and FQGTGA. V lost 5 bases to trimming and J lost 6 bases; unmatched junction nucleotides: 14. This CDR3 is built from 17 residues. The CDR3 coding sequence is TGTGCCAGCAGCCTTACTGGCGGGGGGAACGTGGCCGGGGAGCTGTTTTTT. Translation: CASSLTGGGNVAGELFF. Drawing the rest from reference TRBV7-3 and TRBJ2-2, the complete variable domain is GAGVSQTPSNKVTEKGKYVELRCDPISGHTALYWYRQSLGQGPEFLIYFQGTGAADDSGLPNDRFFAVRPEGSVSTLKIQRTERGDSAVYLCASSLTGGGNVAGELFFGEGSRLTVL.

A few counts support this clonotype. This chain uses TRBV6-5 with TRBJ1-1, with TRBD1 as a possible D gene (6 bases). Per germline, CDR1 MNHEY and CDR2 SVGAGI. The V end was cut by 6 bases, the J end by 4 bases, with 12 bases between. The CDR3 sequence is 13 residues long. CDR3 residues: CASSRTGPTEAFF. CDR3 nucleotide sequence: TGTGCCAGCAGCCGTACAGGGCCCACTGAAGCTTTCTTT.

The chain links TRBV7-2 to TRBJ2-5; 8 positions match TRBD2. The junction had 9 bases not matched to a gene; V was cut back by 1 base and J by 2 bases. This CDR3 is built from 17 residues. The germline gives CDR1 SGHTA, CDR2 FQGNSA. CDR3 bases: TGTGCCAGCAGCTTAGACCCGCGGGGGGCATGGCAAGAGACCCAGTACTTC. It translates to CASSLDPRGAWQETQYF.

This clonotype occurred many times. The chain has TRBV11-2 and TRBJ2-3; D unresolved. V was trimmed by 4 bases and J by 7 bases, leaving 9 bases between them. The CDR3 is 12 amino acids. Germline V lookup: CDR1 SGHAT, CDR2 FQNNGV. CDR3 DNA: TGTGCCAGCAGCTGGGATCTAAATACGCAGTATTTT. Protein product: CASSWDLNTQYF.

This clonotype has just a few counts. The CDR3 protein is CASSLQGAPTGGYTF. The CDR3 DNA follows: TGTGCCAGCAGTTTACAGGGGGCTCCAACCGGTGGCTACACCTTC. The chain recombines TRBV12-3 or TRBV12-4 with TRBJ1-2; 8 bases match TRBD1. The CDR3 is 15 residues long. The trim removed 2 bases at V and 7 bases at J, leaving 9 bases unmatched.

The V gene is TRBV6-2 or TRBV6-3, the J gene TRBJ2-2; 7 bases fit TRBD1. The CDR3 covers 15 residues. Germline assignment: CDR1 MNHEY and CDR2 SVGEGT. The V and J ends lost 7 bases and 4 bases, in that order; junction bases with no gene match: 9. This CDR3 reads CASKEGGAGTGELFF. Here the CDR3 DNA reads TGTGCCAGCAAGGAAGGGGGCGCCGGCACCGGGGAGCTGTTTTTT.

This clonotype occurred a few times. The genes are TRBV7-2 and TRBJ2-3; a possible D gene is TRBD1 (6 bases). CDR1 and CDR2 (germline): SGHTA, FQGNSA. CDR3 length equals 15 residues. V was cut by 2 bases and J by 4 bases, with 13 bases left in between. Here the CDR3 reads CASSLTGSRADTQYF. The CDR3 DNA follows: TGTGCCAGCAGCTTAACAGGGTCGAGGGCAGATACGCAGTATTTT.

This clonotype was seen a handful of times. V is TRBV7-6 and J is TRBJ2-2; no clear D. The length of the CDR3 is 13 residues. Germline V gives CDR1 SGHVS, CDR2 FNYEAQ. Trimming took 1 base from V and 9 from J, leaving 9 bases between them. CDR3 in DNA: TGTGCCAGCAGCTTAGGCCAGAACCGGGAGCTGTTTTTT. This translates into CASSLGQNRELFF.

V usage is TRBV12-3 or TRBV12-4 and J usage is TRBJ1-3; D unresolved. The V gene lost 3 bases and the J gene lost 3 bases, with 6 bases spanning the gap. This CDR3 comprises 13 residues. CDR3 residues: CASSFSIGNTIYF. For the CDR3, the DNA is TGTGCCAGCAGTTTTTCTATTGGAAACACCATATATTTT.

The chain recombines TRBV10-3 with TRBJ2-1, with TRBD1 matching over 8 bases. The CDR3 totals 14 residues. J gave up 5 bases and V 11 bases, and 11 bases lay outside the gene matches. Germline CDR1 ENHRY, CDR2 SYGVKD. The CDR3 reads CASLFGQGNNEQFF. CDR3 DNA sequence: TGTGCCTCCCTCTTCGGACAGGGTAACAATGAGCAGTTCTTC.

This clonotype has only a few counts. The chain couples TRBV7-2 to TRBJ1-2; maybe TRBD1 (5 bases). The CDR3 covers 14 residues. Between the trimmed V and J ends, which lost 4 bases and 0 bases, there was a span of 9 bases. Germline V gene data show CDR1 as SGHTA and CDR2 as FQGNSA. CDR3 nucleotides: TGTGCCAGCAGCTGGGGGAGTTCTAACTATGGCTACACCTTC. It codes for CASSWGSSNYGYTF.

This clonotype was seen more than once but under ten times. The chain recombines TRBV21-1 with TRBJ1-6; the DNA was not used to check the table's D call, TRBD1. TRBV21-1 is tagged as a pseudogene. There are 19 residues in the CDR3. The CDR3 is CASRQREGQGGSYNSPLHF. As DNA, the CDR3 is TGTGCCAGCAGACAAAGAGAGGGACAGGGAGGCTCCTATAATTCACCCCTCCACTTT.